These T cell receptor beta chains were read from a single sample in a study of response to subunit inactivated influenza vaccine. TCRdb recomputed calls from the RT-PCR reads with MiXCR, one row per CDR3 protein. The data contain 750,000 to 850,000 distinct CDR3 sequences, about 18% of them seen just once; the ten biggest clones take up approximately 10%. Here the sequenced sample was PBMCs from blood, taken around 5 days after vaccination. These receptors were taken from a man aged 45-60 years who received an inactivated influenza vaccine. Both conserved end residues are part of each CDR3. D genes are given only for firm matches. Clone size is not always given. Where it is, it says once, few, many or a class for expanded clones.

>TRBD2|-|TRBV7-6|TRBJ2-7
TGTGCCAGCAGCTTAGTTGCGGGGGGGTTTGACGAGCAGTACTTC
CASSLVAGGFDEQYF
>-|-|TRBV25-1|TRBJ1-1
TGTGCCAGCAGTGAGACAGGTGAAGCTTTCTTT
CASSETGEAFF
>-|-|TRBV19|TRBJ2-2
TGTGCCAGTAGTATCCCCCCGGTGGCACCCACGTTGGCCGGGGAGCTGTTTTTT
CASSIPPVAPTLAGELFF
>-|-|TRBV15|TRBJ2-5
TGTGCCACCAGCAGAGATCCGGGGGAGGTCGCAGAGACCCAGTACTTC
CATSRDPGEVAETQYF
>TRBD2|many|TRBV5-1|TRBJ2-1
TGCGCCAGCAGCATGGAGGGAGGGGTCTACAATGAGCAGTTCTTC
CASSMEGGVYNEQFF
>-|few|TRBV15|TRBJ2-3
TGTGCCACCAGCAGAGGAGGTGGAGAGGAGCAGTATTTT
CATSRGGGEEQYF
>-|many|TRBV20-1|TRBJ2-1
TGCAGTGCTAGAGGGAGATCTATAGCCGGTAGCTCCTACAATGAGCAGTTCTTC
CSARGRSIAGSSYNEQFF
>TRBD2|many|TRBV5-6|TRBJ2-7
TGTGCCAGCAGCCGACTAGCGGGGGGAGAGCAGTACTTC
CASSRLAGGEQYF
>-|few|TRBV6-5|TRBJ2-5
TGTGCCTCGGAGGGGGCCGGGGAGACCCAGTACTTC
CASEGAGETQYF
>TRBD2|few|TRBV20-1|TRBJ2-3
TGCAGTGCTAGGCAACTAGCGGGAGCGGCAGATACGCAGTATTTT
CSARQLAGAADTQYF
>-|many|TRBV12-3/TRBV12-4|TRBJ1-1
TGTGCCAGCAGTTTATTCGCGGGAACTGAAGCTTTCTTT
CASSLFAGTEAFF
>-|few|TRBV5-6|TRBJ2-7
TGTGCCAGCAGCTTGCAGGGCTGGTACGAGCAGTACTTC
CASSLQGWYEQYF
>-|few|TRBV20-1|TRBJ2-1
TGCAGTGCTAGAAAATCGAAGGAGCAGTTCTTC
CSARKSKEQFF
>-|few|TRBV7-2|TRBJ2-2
TGTGCCAGCAGCTTTAACCGTCCGACCGGGGAGCTGTTTTTT
CASSFNRPTGELFF
>TRBD2|few|TRBV4-3|TRBJ2-1
TGCGCCAGCAGCCAATTTGCGGCGGGGGACTCCTACAATGAGCAGTTCTTC
CASSQFAAGDSYNEQFF
>TRBD2|few|TRBV7-3|TRBJ2-1
TGTGCCAGCAGCTTATGGGTTCGGACTAGAGGGGTCAATGAGCAGTTCTTC
CASSLWVRTRGVNEQFF
>TRBD2|few|TRBV7-9|TRBJ2-2
TGTGCCAGCAGCTCCGGGGGGAGCACCGGGGAGCTGTTTTTT
CASSSGGSTGELFF
>-|many|TRBV6-6|TRBJ2-5
TGTGCCAGCAGTAGCGGTCCTTCAGACCTCCAAGAGACCCAGTACTTC
CASSSGPSDLQETQYF
>-|-|TRBV18|TRBJ2-5
TGTGCCAGCTCACCACCGCTGAATAGTGCCAACCAAGAGACCCAGTACTTC
CASSPPLNSANQETQYF
>-|few|TRBV6-1|TRBJ2-7
TGTGCCAGCAGACGAGGATCCGGGACTGGCTTCACCTACGAGCAGTACTTC
CASRRGSGTGFTYEQYF
>-|-|TRBV28|TRBJ2-7
TGTGCCAGCAGTTTCAAAGTCACGGGGCCGACCTACGAGCAGTACTTC
CASSFKVTGPTYEQYF
>-|-|TRBV20-1|TRBJ2-2
TGCAGTGCTACCTTTCAGGGGCCCGGGGAGCTGTTTTTT
CSATFQGPGELFF
>-|-|TRBV7-2|TRBJ2-5
TGTGCCAGCAGCTACCGACGCGCCACCCACCAAGAGACCCAGTACTTC
CASSYRRATHQETQYF
>-|-|TRBV10-3|TRBJ1-5
TGTGCCATCAGTGAGCTTAATCGAGATGTTTCACCCCAGCATTTT
CAISELNRDVSPQHF
>TRBD1|-|TRBV5-5|TRBJ2-2
TGTGCCAGCAGCTTGGACAGGGGACCATTCACCGGGGAGCTGTTTTTT
CASSLDRGPFTGELFF
>-|once|TRBV5-1|TRBJ2-5
TGCGCCAGCAGGTTAGGAGGGGCAAACCAAGAGACCCAGTACTTC
CASRLGGANQETQYF
>TRBD1|many|TRBV29-1|TRBJ1-2
TGCAGCGTTGACCACCGGGACAGGGGTCGTTACTATGGCTACACCTTC
CSVDHRDRGRYYGYTF
>TRBD2|few|TRBV4-2|TRBJ2-7
TGTGCCAGCAGCTGGACTAGCGGGGGAGGGTCTGGCTACGAGCAGTACTTC
CASSWTSGGGSGYEQYF
>TRBD1|-|TRBV5-1|TRBJ2-4
TGCGCCAGCAGCTTAGGACAGGCAAACATTCAGTACTTC
CASSLGQANIQYF
>-|-|TRBV5-6|TRBJ2-3
TGTGCCAGCAGCTTTAACGGGGTTACTAGCACAGATACGCAGTATTTT
CASSFNGVTSTDTQYF
>TRBD2|-|TRBV18|TRBJ2-7
TGTGCCAGCTCACCAACGGGACTATTTTCCTACGAGCAGTACTTC
CASSPTGLFSYEQYF
>-|few|TRBV4-3|TRBJ2-3
TGCGCCAGCAGCCAAGGGAACGGGCTCACAGATACGCAGTATTTT
CASSQGNGLTDTQYF
>TRBD1|-|TRBV5-5|TRBJ2-3
TGTGCCAGCAGCTTTCCCGGGACAGGGCCTGGAGATACGCAGTATTTT
CASSFPGTGPGDTQYF
>-|few|TRBV6-5|TRBJ2-1
TGTGCCAGCAGTTACGGCCCTCGGAGGGGCAATGAGCAGTTCTTC
CASSYGPRRGNEQFF
>-|-|TRBV5-1|TRBJ2-5
TGCGCCAGCAGCGTCTCCCGGACAGCACAAGAGACCCAGTACTTC
CASSVSRTAQETQYF
>TRBD1|many|TRBV9|TRBJ2-7
TGTGCCAGCAGCTTCCGATCCGGGACAGGGTACTACGAGCAGTACTTC
CASSFRSGTGYYEQYF
>-|few|TRBV6-2/TRBV6-3|TRBJ2-1
TGTGCCAGCAGTTGGCACAATGAGCAGTTCTTC
CASSWHNEQFF
>-|few|TRBV6-1|TRBJ2-3
TGTGCCAGCAGCCAGGGGAGCCGAGGGCTGACAGATACGCAGTATTTT
CASSQGSRGLTDTQYF
>-|-|TRBV6-2/TRBV6-3|TRBJ2-7
TGTGCCAGCAGTTACGGTCGCTCACGGAGCTCCTACGAGCAGTACTTC
CASSYGRSRSSYEQYF
>-|few|TRBV12-3/TRBV12-4|TRBJ2-2
TGTGCCACCCCAAGGCCGACCGGGGAGCTGTTTTTT
CATPRPTGELFF
>-|many|TRBV24-1|TRBJ2-2
TGTGCCACCAGTGATGGATGGCGAGGGGAGACCGGGGAGCTGTTTTTT
CATSDGWRGETGELFF
>TRBD2|few|TRBV7-8|TRBJ2-1
TGTGCCAGCAGCCCCTCTAGGACTAGGACAAATGAGCAGTTCTTC
CASSPSRTRTNEQFF
>-|-|TRBV4-2|TRBJ2-2
TGTGCCAGTACCCCGACCCGGGACACCGGGGAGCTGTTTTTT
CASTPTRDTGELFF
>-|-|TRBV7-2|TRBJ2-7
TGTGCCAGCAGCTCGGGACACGCTTACGAGCAGTACTTC
CASSSGHAYEQYF
>-|few|TRBV20-1|TRBJ2-7
TGCAGTGCTAGAGATACCCTGGACTCCTACGAGCAGTACTTC
CSARDTLDSYEQYF
>-|-|TRBV3-1|TRBJ1-1
TGTGCCAGCAGCCAGACAGACTCTGGAGCTTTCTTT
CASSQTDSGAFF
>-|-|TRBV6-1|TRBJ1-1
TGTGCCAGCCGCTGGCCAGGGTTTGACACTGAAGCTTTCTTT
CASRWPGFDTEAFF
>-|-|TRBV5-1|TRBJ2-4
TGCGCCAGCAGCTTGGAGTCCGGGGCTAGAGGCAACATTCAGTACTTC
CASSLESGARGNIQYF
>TRBD2|few|TRBV5-1|TRBJ2-3
TGCGCCAGCAGCCGGGGCTTAGCGGGAGGGTTTACAGATACGCAGTATTTT
CASSRGLAGGFTDTQYF
>-|-|TRBV6-5|TRBJ1-5
TGTGCCAGCAGTTACTCGGGTAATAGCAATCAGCCCCAGCATTTT
CASSYSGNSNQPQHF
>-|-|TRBV6-5|TRBJ1-6
TGTGCCAGCAGTTACTCGATGAGGAGTTCACCCCTCCACTTT
CASSYSMRSSPLHF
>TRBD2|-|TRBV6-5|TRBJ2-3
TGTGCCAGCAGTTACCGGTTAGCGGGGGGGCCCGGTACGCAGTATTTT
CASSYRLAGGPGTQYF
>-|-|TRBV20-1|TRBJ2-5
TGCAGTGCCCCGAGGGCGGGGTTCCAAGAGACCCAGTACTTC
CSAPRAGFQETQYF
>-|once|TRBV20-1|TRBJ1-2
TGCAGTGCTAGAGATCCGTTTTTCAGCTCGTCTAACTATGGCTACACCTTC
CSARDPFFSSSNYGYTF
>-|many|TRBV7-9|TRBJ2-1
TGTGCCAGCAGACCAGGGACCGCGCTATCCTACAATGAGCAGTTCTTC
CASRPGTALSYNEQFF
>-|few|TRBV20-1|TRBJ1-5
TGCAGTGCTAGAGAGACGGGCTCTCGCAATCAGCCCCAGCATTTT
CSARETGSRNQPQHF
>-|-|TRBV12-3/TRBV12-4|TRBJ1-5
TGTGCCAGCAGTTGGACAGCTCGGAGAAATCAGCCCCAGCATTTT
CASSWTARRNQPQHF
>TRBD2|-|TRBV20-1|TRBJ2-2
TGCAGTGCTAGAGGAGGGACTAGCGGGCGTTCAAACACCGGGGAGCTGTTTTTT
CSARGGTSGRSNTGELFF